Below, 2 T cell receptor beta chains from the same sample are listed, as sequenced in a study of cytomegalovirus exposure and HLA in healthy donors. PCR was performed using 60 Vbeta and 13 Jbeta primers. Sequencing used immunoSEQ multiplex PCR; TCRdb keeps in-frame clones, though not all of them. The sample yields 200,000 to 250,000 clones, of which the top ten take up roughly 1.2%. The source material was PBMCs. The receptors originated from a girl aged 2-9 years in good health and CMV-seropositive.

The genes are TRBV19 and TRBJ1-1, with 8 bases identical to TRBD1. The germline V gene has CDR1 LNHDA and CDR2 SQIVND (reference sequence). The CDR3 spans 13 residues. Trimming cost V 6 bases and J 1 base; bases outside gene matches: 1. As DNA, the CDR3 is TGTGCCAGTAGGGACAGGGCGAACACTGAAGCTTTCTTT. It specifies CASRDRANTEAFF.

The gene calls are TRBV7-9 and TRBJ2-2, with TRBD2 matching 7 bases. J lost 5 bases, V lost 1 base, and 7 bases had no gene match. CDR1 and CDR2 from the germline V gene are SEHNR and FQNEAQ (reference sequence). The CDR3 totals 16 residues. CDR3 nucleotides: TGTGCCAGCAGCTTAGGGACTAGTGCTGTAACCGGGGAGCTGTTTTTT. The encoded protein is CASSLGTSAVTGELFF.